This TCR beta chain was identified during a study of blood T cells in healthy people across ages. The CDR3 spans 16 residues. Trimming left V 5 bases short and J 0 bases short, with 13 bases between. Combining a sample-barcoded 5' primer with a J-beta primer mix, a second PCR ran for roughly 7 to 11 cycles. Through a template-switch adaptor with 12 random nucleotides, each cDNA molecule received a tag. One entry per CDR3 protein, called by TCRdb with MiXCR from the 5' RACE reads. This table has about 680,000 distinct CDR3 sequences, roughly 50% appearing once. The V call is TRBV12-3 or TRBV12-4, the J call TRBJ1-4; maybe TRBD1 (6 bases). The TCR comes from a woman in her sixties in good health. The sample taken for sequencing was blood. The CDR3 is CASSRGARSTNEKLFF. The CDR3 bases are TGTGCCAGCAGTCGGGGGGCAAGGTCAACTAATGAAAAACTGTTTTTT.